The next 5 T cell receptor beta chains were all read from a single sample in a study of blood T cells in healthy people across ages. The use of a sample-barcoded 5' primer and a J-beta primer mix characterized a second PCR of roughly 7 to 12 cycles. TCRdb itself ran the 5' RACE reads through MiXCR, one entry per CDR3 protein. Here the sample spans roughly 800,000 distinct CDR3 sequences, approximately 25% being singletons. These records were also assigned to another study, of T cells of mothers and their children.

The source material was blood. These receptors were taken from a boy younger than 18 in good health.

The rearrangement joins TRBV3-1 to TRBJ2-7, with 7 bases identical to TRBD1. The CDR3 is 15 amino acids. V lost 4 bases and J lost 4; bases outside the gene matches: 10. CDR1 and CDR2 (germline): LGHDT, YNNKEL (reference sequence). Here the CDR3 reads CASSPGQLLWYEQYF. CDR3 DNA sequence: TGTGCCAGCAGCCCGGGACAGCTGCTCTGGTACGAGCAGTACTTC.

This clonotype showed up just a few times. Its ends do not fully match the called genes, so a read error is possible. This chain joins TRBV12-3 or TRBV12-4 and TRBJ1-2; D perhaps matches TRBD1 (6 bases). This CDR3 is built from 11 residues. The chain's CDR3 is CASTRGYGHTF. DNA for the CDR3: TGTGCCAGCACCAGGGGCTATGGCCACACCTTC.

This clonotype occurred a few times. The chain carries TRBV11-1 and TRBJ2-1; TRBD1 aligns across 10 bases. The CDR3 spans 16 residues. CDR1 is SGHAT, CDR2 FQDESV, per germline (reference sequence). V dropped 3 bases and J dropped 7; count of bases not matched to a gene: 9. This CDR3 reads CASSFNGQGESNEQFF. The CDR3 coding sequence is TGTGCCAGCAGCTTCAACGGACAGGGGGAGTCGAATGAGCAGTTCTTC.

This chain links TRBV7-8 with TRBJ2-5; D possibly corresponds to TRBD2 (5 bases). The germline V gene has CDR1 SGHVS and CDR2 FQNEAQ. The ends were cut back, 4 bases at V and 5 bases at J, with 20 bases in the middle. The CDR3 consists of 16 residues. CDR3 sequence reads: CASSSKEGPQAETQYF. CDR3 bases: TGTGCCAGCAGCTCTAAAGAGGGCCCTCAGGCGGAGACCCAGTACTTC.

This clonotype was picked up one time. In nucleotides, the CDR3 is TGTGCCAGCAGTGACGGGAGAGTCTACGAGCAGTACTTC. This gives the protein CASSDGRVYEQYF. The V gene is TRBV6-1, the J gene TRBJ2-5, with D possibly TRBD2 on 6 matching bases. The J call could be wrong; TRBJ2-7 is a better fit for the DNA end. The CDR3 sequence is 13 residues long. The V gene's germline CDR1 is MNHNS and CDR2 SASEGT.